This T cell receptor beta chain was identified in a study of OX40 agonist ivuxolimab in advanced cancers. Produced via immunoSEQ multiplex PCR; TCRdb's table is partial and in-frame only. Of around 70,000 clones in the sample, approximately 78% were seen once. The junction had 8 bases not matched to a gene; V was cut back by 4 bases and J by 6 bases. The CDR3 extends over 14 amino acids. Germline lookup yields CDR1 SGHVS and CDR2 FQNEAQ. The TCR originated in an adult with an advanced solid tumor such as melanoma, head and neck, liver or kidney cancer. The rearrangement links TRBV7-8 to TRBJ1-1, with 7 bases aligning to TRBD1. The sequences come from CD4+ or CD8+ T cells sorted from blood, collected in a trial of the OX40 agonist ivuxolimab. CDR3 residues: CASSSSGGFAEAFF. CDR3 nucleotide sequence: TGTGCCAGCAGCTCTTCAGGGGGATTTGCTGAAGCTTTCTTT. The full variable domain, rest sourced from reference TRBV7-8 and TRBJ1-1, is GAGVSQSPRYKVAKRGQDVALRCDPISGHVSLFWYQQALGQGPEFLTYFQNEAQLDKSGLPSDRFFAERPEGSVSTLKIQRTQQEDSAVYLCASSSSGGFAEAFFGQGTRLTVV.